What follows describes a single TCR beta chain. Libraries were prepared by immunoSEQ multiplex PCR; TCRdb keeps only in-frame clonotypes and omits some of them. The sample has about 230,000 clones, less than 85% seen once. This entry is derived from a study of blood T cell repertoires in COVID-19. Study-level information: PBMCs, B-cell-depleted T cells, or T cells were the source of the cDNA or gDNA that made up the material.

The CDR3 has 16 amino acids. Germline CDR1 SNHLY, CDR2 FYNNEI. V dropped 1 base and J dropped 0 bases, with 12 bases sitting between them. J is TRBJ2-5 and V is TRBV2; maybe TRBD1 (5 bases). The origin of this receptor is a man aged 60 to 69 who had recovered from COVID-19. The source material was PBMCs or T cells enriched from blood (not recorded which). CDR3 coding DNA: TGTGCCAGCAGTGAAGTTACAGGTTGGGACCAAGAGACCCAGTACTTC. This codes for CASSEVTGWDQETQYF. Full variable domain (remainder filled in from reference TRBV2 and TRBJ2-5): EPEVTQTPSHQVTQMGQEVILRCVPISNHLYFYWYRQILGQKVEFLVSFYNNEISEKSEIFDDQFSVERPDGSNFTLKIRSTKLEDSAMYFCASSEVTGWDQETQYFGPGTRLLVL.